Presented here are 3 T cell receptor beta chains from one specimen sequenced in a study of Graves' ophthalmopathy and Graves' hyperthyroidism. The authors amplified TCR beta CDR3 regions from RNA transcripts. In the first round, RT-PCR was carried out with HTBI primers, and a multiplex PCR formed the second round. TCRdb used MiXCR to reprocess the multiplex PCR reads, holding one entry per CDR3 protein. The table includes 650,000 to 900,000 distinct CDR3 sequences, 40% detected once. Sequences were obtained from peripheral blood. The receptors were sampled from an adult man with Graves' ophthalmopathy.

The chain couples TRBV6-5 to TRBJ1-1; TRBD1 agrees at 8 bases. Germline lookup yields CDR1 MNHEY and CDR2 SVGAGI. Trimming cost V 4 bases and J 6 bases; bases outside gene matches: 7. The CDR3 spans 14 residues. CDR3 amino acids: CASSLTDRVAEAFF. The CDR3 DNA reads as TGTGCCAGCAGTTTGACGGACAGGGTGGCTGAAGCTTTCTTT.

This clonotype was seen repeatedly, ten times or more. V is TRBV29-1 and J is TRBJ1-4; TRBD1 might be the D (6 bases). V shed 3 bases and J shed 7 bases, with 12 bases lying between them. The CDR3 has 13 amino acids. Germline V CDR1 and CDR2: SQVTM, ANQGSEA. The CDR3 region is CSVDPGRGEKLFF. The CDR3 nucleotides are TGCAGCGTTGATCCTGGCAGGGGTGAAAAACTGTTTTTT.

Concerning this clonotype itself: The junction departs from the called germline gene at one end, perhaps through a read error. CDR3 in amino acids: CASSYNSGQGGYGYTF. CDR3 sequence (DNA): TGTGCCAGCAGTTACAATTCAGGGCAAGGTGGCTATGGCTACACCTTC. The V gene is TRBV10-3, the J gene TRBJ1-2; D is possibly TRBD1 (5 bases). The CDR3 runs to 16 residues. Looked up from germline, CDR1 is ENHRY and CDR2 is SYGVKD.